This T cell receptor (beta chain) was identified in a study of blood T cell repertoires in COVID-19. Trimming pared 7 bases from V and 1 base from J, leaving 13 bases between. The CDR3 consists of 13 residues. CDR1 and CDR2 from the germline V gene are SQVTM and ANQGSEA. This table comes from immunoSEQ multiplex PCR, and its TCRdb copy is limited to in-frame clones, with some not included. The data show more than 35,000 clones, with about 90% seen just once and about 19% held by the top ten. The TCR originated in a man between 60 and 70 years old with acute or convalescent COVID-19. The rearrangement uses TRBV29-1 and TRBJ1-1, with D possibly TRBD1 on 5 matching bases. Sequenced sample: peripheral blood. The CDR3 DNA reads as TGCAGCGCTTCAGACCAGGGGAACACTGAAGCTTTCTTT. Its protein is CSASDQGNTEAFF.